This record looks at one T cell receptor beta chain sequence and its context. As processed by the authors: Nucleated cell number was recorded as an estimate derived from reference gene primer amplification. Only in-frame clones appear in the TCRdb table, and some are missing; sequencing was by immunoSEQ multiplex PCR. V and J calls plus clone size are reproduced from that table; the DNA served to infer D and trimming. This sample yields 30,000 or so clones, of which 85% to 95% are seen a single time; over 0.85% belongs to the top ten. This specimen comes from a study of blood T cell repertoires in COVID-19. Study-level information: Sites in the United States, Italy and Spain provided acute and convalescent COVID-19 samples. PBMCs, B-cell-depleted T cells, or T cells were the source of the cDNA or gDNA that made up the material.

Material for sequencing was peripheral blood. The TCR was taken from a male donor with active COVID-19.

CDR3 sequence (DNA): TGTGCCAGCAGCCCTAGGACTACCTCCTACGAGCAGTACTTC. Encoded protein: CASSPRTTSYEQYF. The chain recombines TRBV5-5 with TRBJ2-7; tentative D call: TRBD2 (6 bases). Germline CDR1 is SGHKS and CDR2 is YYEKEE (reference sequence). V shed 4 bases and J shed 0 bases, with 11 bases lying between them. The CDR3 loop spans 14 amino acids. Full variable domain (remainder filled in from reference TRBV5-5 and TRBJ2-7): DAGVTQSPTHLIKTRGQQVTLRCSPISGHKSVSWYQQVLGQGPQFIFQYYEKEERGRGNFPDRFSARQFPNYSSELNVNALLLGDSALYLCASSPRTTSYEQYFGPGTRLTVT.